The 3 T cell receptor beta chains listed next were all sequenced from one sample in a study of T cells after yellow fever vaccination. TCRdb analysed the 5' RACE reads with MiXCR anew, one entry per CDR3 protein. The sample records fewer than 500,000 distinct CDR3 sequences, about 19% being singletons. The starting material was PBMCs, obtained before the yellow fever booster vaccination. These receptor sequences come from a young man who received the YFV17D yellow fever vaccine.

This clonotype was detected only a few times. The chain carries TRBV5-1 and TRBJ2-1; 8 nucleotides agree with TRBD2. The CDR3 extends over 15 amino acids. Trimming at V came to 1 base and at J to 7 bases, leaving 7 bases not matched to a gene. Germline CDR1 and CDR2: SGHRS and YFSETQ. CDR3 DNA: TGCGCCAGCAGCTTGTTCGGGGGGGCAATTAATGAGCAGTTCTTC. It translates to CASSLFGGAINEQFF.

This clonotype was counted between two and nine times. The genes are TRBV12-3 or TRBV12-4 and TRBJ2-3, with D perhaps TRBD2 (5 bases). The length of the CDR3 is 14 residues. The ends were cut back, 3 bases at V and 2 bases at J, with 9 bases in the middle. CDR3 residues: CASSFQLDTDTQYF. CDR3 nucleotides: TGTGCCAGCAGTTTCCAACTAGACACAGATACGCAGTATTTT.

This clonotype was counted once. V is TRBV9 and J is TRBJ1-1; unclear D gene. Per germline, CDR1 SGDLS and CDR2 YYNGEE. The CDR3 extends over 13 amino acids. Trimming stripped 5 bases from V and 3 bases from J, with 11 bases between. Here the CDR3 reads CASSGNQYTEAFF. The CDR3 DNA follows: TGTGCCAGCAGTGGGAATCAGTACACTGAAGCTTTCTTT.